The 5 T cell receptor beta chains below all came from one sample that was sequenced in a study of T cell repertoires in urothelial bladder cancer (dated by TCRdb to between 2018 and 2021). The receptor library was made with the immunoSEQ multiplex PCR assay. TCRdb stores this immuneACCESS table with in-frame sequences only. Part of the clones is absent; in the studies checked, under half of the shortfall reflects unresolved V genes, and no reason is known for the rest. Across this sample there are 6,400 or so clones, with about 64% seen only once. The leading ten clones occupy roughly 12% of the sample. Sequenced material: tumor-infiltrating cells from bladder cancer. These receptors all stem from a human donor with urothelial carcinoma.

In the case of this clone: A read error is possible here, since a much larger clone lies one base away. At the DNA level, this CDR3 is encoded by other sequences in the same sample as well. The V call is TRBV14, the J call TRBJ2-5, with a possible D match to TRBD1 (5 bases). V lost 4 bases, J lost 2 bases, and 8 bases lay in between. The CDR3 contains 13 residues. Germline loops: CDR1 SGHDN, CDR2 FVKESK. In DNA form, the CDR3 reads TGTGCCAGCAGCCGGACACTTCAAGAGACCCAGTACTTC. Translation: CASSRTLQETQYF.

The chain joins TRBV7-2 to TRBJ1-6; D not certain. Germline-derived CDR1 and CDR2 are SGHTA and FQGNSA. The V gene lost 1 base and the J gene lost 10 bases, with 23 bases spanning the gap. The CDR3 consists of 18 residues. CDR3 nucleotides: TGTGCCAGCAGCTTAGAGGTGGGCAGGAGAAGGGTACTGTCACCCCTCCACTTT. The encoded protein is CASSLEVGRRRVLSPLHF.

The chain couples TRBV6-5 to TRBJ1-5, with a weak D call TRBD1 (5 bases). CDR1 is MNHEY and CDR2 is SVGAGI in the germline V gene. The V end lost 6 bases, the J end lost 5 bases, and 14 bases lay between the germline ends. The length of the CDR3 is 14 residues. DNA of the CDR3: TGTGCCAGCAGGTCAGGACAACGAGATCAGCCCCAGCATTTT. This sequence encodes CASRSGQRDQPQHF.

As for this clone: Sequence at one end of the junction differs from germline and may be a read error. This sequence joins TRBV6-1 and TRBJ1-3; D is possibly TRBD1 (5 bases). CDR1 is MNHNS and CDR2 is SASEGT in the germline V gene. The CDR3 sequence is 17 residues long. The CDR3 region has the DNA TGTGCCAGCAGTGGAGGCCCTGGGGGGTTCTCTGGAAACATCATATATTTT. Translation: CASSGGPGGFSGNIIYF.

In its sample, this clone was seen a few times. The chain joins TRBV11-2 to TRBJ1-5, with D unclear. Germline V gene sequence: CDR1 SGHAT, CDR2 FQNNGV. V was pared by 5 bases and J by 6 bases, with 11 bases between. This CDR3 spans 13 amino acids. The DNA of the CDR3 is TGTGCCAGCAGCCGCACCCTCAGTCAGCCCCAGCATTTT. It encodes CASSRTLSQPQHF.